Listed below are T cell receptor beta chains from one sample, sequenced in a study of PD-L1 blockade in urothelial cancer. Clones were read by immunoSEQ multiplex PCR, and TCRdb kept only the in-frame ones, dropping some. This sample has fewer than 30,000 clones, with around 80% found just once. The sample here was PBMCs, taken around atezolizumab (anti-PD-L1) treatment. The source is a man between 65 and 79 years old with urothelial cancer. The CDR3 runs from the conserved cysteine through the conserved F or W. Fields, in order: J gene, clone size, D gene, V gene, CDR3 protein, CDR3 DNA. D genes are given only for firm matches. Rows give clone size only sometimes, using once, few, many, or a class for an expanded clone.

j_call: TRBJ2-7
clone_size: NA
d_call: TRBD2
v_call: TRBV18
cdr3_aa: CASSGGAAYEQYF
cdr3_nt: TGTGCCAGCTCGGGAGGGGCGGCCTACGAGCAGTACTTC

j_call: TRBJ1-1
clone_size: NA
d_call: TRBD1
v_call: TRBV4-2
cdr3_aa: CASSQDLQGAEAFF
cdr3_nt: TGTGCCAGCAGCCAAGATCTTCAGGGGGCTGAAGCTTTCTTT

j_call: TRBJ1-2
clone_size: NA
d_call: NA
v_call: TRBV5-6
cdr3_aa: CASSFPPRKGYTF
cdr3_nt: TGTGCCAGCAGCTTCCCGCCGAGGAAAGGCTACACCTTC

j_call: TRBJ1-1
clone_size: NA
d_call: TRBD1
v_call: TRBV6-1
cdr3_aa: CASTLDRTNTEAFF
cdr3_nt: TGTGCCAGCACCCTGGACAGGACCAACACTGAAGCTTTCTTT

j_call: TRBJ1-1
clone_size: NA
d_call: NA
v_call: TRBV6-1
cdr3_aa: CASSREEAFF
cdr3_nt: TGTGCCAGCAGTAGAGAGGAGGCTTTCTTT

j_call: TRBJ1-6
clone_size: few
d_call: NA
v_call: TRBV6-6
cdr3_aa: CASSFGQNDSPLHF
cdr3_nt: TGTGCCAGCAGCTTTGGACAGAATGATTCACCCCTCCACTTT

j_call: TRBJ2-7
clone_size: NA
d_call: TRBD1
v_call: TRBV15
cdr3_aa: CATSKTGSHEQYF
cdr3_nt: TGTGCCACCAGCAAGACAGGGAGCCACGAGCAGTACTTC

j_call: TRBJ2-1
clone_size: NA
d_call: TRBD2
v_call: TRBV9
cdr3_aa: CASSATSPLGRGGIYEQFF
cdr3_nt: TGTGCCAGCAGCGCCACTTCCCCTTTGGGGCGGGGGGGCATATATGAGCAGTTCTTC

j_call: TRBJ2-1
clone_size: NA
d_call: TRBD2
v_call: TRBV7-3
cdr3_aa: CASSLRGGASGRASRDEQFF
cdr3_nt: TGTGCCAGCAGCTTAAGGGGGGGGGCTAGCGGGAGGGCCTCAAGGGATGAGCAGTTCTTC

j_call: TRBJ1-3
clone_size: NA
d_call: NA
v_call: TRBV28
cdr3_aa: CASSGRDLSSGNTIYF
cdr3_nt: TGTGCCAGCAGTGGGAGGGACCTTAGCTCTGGAAACACCATATATTTT

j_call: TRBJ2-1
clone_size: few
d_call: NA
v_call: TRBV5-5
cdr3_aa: CASSLMVVDMKFF
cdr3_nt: TGTGCCAGCAGCTTGATGGTGGTAGACATGAAGTTCTTC

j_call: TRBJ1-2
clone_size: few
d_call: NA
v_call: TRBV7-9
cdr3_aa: CASREDYGYTF
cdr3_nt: TGTGCCAGCAGGGAGGACTATGGCTACACCTTC

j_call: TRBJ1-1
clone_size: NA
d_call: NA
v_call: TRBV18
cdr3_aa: CASSPPSTTVEAFF
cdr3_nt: TGTGCCAGCTCACCACCGAGTACGACAGTTGAAGCTTTCTTT

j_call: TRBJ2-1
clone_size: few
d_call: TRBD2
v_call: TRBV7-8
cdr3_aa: CASSWGLALGAYNEQFF
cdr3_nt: TGTGCCAGCAGCTGGGGACTAGCTTTAGGAGCCTACAATGAGCAGTTCTTC

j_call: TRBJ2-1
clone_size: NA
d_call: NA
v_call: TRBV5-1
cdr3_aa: CASSLAGDGSYNEQFF
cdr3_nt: TGCGCCAGCAGCTTGGCGGGGGACGGCTCCTACAATGAGCAGTTCTTC

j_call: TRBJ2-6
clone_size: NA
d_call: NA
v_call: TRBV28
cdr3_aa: CASSPRARVRSGANVLTF
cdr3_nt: TGTGCCAGCAGCCCGCGGGCGAGGGTCAGGTCTGGGGCCAACGTCCTGACTTTC

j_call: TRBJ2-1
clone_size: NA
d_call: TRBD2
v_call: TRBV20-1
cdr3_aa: CSANLAGEGFF
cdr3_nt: TGCAGTGCCAACCTAGCGGGAGAGGGTTTCTTC

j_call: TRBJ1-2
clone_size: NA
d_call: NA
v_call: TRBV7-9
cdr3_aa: CASSLVGAGSFGYTF
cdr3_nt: TGTGCCAGCAGCTTAGTGGGGGCAGGGTCGTTCGGCTACACCTTC

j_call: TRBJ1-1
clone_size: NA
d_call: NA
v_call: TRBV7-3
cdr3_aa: CASSPRGQAEAFF
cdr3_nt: TGTGCCAGCAGCCCTAGAGGGCAGGCTGAAGCTTTCTTT

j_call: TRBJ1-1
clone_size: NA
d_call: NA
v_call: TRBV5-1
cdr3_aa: CASSPTSGTEAFF
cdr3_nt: TGCGCCAGCAGCCCAACGTCGGGCACTGAAGCTTTCTTT

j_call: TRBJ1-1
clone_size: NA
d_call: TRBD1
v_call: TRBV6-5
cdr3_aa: CASSQQGSPSTEAFF
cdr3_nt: TGTGCCAGCAGCCAACAGGGGTCGCCTTCCACTGAAGCTTTCTTT

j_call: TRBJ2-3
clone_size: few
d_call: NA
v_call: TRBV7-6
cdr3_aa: CASSAAGGRPSTDTQYF
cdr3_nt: TGTGCCAGCAGCGCAGCCGGGGGTCGACCTAGCACAGATACGCAGTATTTT

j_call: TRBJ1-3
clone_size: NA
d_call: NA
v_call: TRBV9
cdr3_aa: CASSPRTRAGNTIYF
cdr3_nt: TGTGCCAGCAGCCCCCGGACGAGGGCCGGAAACACCATATATTTT

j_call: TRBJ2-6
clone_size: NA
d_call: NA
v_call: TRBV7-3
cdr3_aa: CASSLGPGAGANVLTF
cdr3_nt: TGTGCCAGCAGCCTAGGACCGGGGGCTGGGGCCAACGTCCTGACTTTC

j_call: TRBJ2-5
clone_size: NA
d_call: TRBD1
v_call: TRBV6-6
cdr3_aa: CASRTGVETQYF
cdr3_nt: TGTGCCAGCAGGACAGGGGTCGAGACCCAGTACTTC

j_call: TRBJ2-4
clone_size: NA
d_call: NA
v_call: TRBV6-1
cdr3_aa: CASLGLRNIQYF
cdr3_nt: TGTGCCTCATTGGGGCTGAGGAACATTCAGTACTTC

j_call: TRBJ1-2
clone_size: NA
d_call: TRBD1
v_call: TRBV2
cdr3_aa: CASTADRGADGYTF
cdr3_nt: TGTGCCAGCACCGCGGACAGGGGGGCTGATGGCTACACCTTC

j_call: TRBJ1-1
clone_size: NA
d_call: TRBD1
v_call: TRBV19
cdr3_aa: CASSIVPRTGLNTEAFF
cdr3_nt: TGTGCCAGTAGTATAGTCCCCAGGACAGGCCTGAACACTGAAGCTTTCTTT

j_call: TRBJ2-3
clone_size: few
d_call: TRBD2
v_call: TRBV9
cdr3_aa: CASSASGRAEGKYF
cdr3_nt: TGTGCCAGCAGCGCAAGCGGGAGGGCCGAGGGTAAATATTTT

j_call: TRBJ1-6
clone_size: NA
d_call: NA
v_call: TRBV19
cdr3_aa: CASRPQGFNSPLHF
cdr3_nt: TGTGCCAGTAGACCACAGGGTTTTAATTCACCCCTCCACTTT

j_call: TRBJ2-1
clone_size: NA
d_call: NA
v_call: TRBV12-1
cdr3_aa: CASSFRLPYNEQFF
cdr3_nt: TGTGCCAGCAGCTTTCGACTTCCCTACAATGAGCAGTTCTTC

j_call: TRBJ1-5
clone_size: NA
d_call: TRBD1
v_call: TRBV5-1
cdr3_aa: CASSLEAGGSQPQHF
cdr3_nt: TGCGCCAGCAGCTTGGAGGCAGGGGGCAGTCAGCCCCAGCATTTT

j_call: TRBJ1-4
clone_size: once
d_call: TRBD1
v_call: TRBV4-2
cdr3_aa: CASSVRQGRVDEKLFF
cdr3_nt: TGTGCCAGCAGCGTCCGACAGGGGCGCGTTGATGAAAAACTGTTTTTT

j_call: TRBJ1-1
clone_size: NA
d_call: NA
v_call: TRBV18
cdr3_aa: CASSPAGVNTEAFF
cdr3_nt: TGTGCCAGCTCACCAGCGGGGGTCAACACTGAAGCTTTCTTT

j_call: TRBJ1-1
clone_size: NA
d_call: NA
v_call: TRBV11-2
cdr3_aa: CASSLIGVTEAFF
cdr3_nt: TGTGCCAGCAGCTTAATCGGGGTCACTGAAGCTTTCTTT

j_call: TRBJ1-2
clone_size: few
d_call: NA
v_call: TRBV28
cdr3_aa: CASSVIRTGGNYGYTF
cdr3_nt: TGTGCCAGCAGCGTTATTAGGACGGGGGGTAACTATGGCTACACCTTC

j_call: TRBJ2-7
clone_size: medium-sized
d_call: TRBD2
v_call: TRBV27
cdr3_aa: CASQRLAGFYEQYF
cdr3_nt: TGTGCCAGCCAGAGACTAGCGGGATTCTACGAGCAGTACTTC

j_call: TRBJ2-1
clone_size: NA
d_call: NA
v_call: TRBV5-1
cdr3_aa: CASSGEAALGNEQFF
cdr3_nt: TGCGCCAGCAGCGGGGAGGCGGCGCTGGGCAATGAGCAGTTCTTC

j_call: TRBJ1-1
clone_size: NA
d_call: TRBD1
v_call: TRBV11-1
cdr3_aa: CASSSPHRQGSTEAFF
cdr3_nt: TGTGCCAGCAGCTCCCCACACCGACAGGGTAGCACTGAAGCTTTCTTT

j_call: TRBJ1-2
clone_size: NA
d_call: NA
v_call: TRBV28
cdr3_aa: CASGRQNYGYTF
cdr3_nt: TGTGCCAGCGGTCGTCAGAACTATGGCTACACCTTC

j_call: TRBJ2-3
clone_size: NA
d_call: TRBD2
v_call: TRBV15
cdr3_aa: CATGTMLTDTQYF
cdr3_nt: TGTGCCACCGGGACTATGCTCACAGATACGCAGTATTTT

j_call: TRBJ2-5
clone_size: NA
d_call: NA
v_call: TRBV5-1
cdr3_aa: CASSQFNQGSETQYF
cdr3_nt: TGCGCCAGCAGCCAATTCAATCAGGGGAGTGAGACCCAGTACTTC

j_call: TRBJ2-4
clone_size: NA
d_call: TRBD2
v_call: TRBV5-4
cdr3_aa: CASSPGGWDTLAKNIQYF
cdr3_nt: TGTGCCAGCAGCCCGGGGGGTTGGGATACGCTAGCCAAAAACATTCAGTACTTC

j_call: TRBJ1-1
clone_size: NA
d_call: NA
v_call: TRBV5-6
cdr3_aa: CASSLGAGRTEAFF
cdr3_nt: TGTGCCAGCAGCTTGGGGGCAGGGAGGACTGAAGCTTTCTTT

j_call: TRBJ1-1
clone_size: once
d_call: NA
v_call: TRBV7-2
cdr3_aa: CASSPGPNTEAFF
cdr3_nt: TGTGCCAGCAGCCCTGGCCCGAACACTGAAGCTTTCTTT

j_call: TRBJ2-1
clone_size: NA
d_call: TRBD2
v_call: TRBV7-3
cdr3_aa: CASSTGRSSGSREQFF
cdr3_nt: TGTGCCAGCAGCACCGGGAGGTCTAGCGGGAGTCGTGAGCAGTTCTTC

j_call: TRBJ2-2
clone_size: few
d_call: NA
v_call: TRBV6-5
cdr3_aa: CASREKGELFF
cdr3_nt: TGTGCCAGCAGAGAGAAAGGGGAGCTGTTTTTT

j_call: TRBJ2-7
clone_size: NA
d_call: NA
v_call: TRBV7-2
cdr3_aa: CASSSGAGFSYEQYF
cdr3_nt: TGTGCCAGCAGCTCAGGGGCAGGGTTCTCCTACGAGCAGTACTTC

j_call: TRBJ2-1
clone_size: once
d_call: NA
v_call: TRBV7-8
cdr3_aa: CASSLAPGTHYNEQFF
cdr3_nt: TGTGCCAGCAGCTTAGCACCCGGGACACACTACAATGAGCAGTTCTTC

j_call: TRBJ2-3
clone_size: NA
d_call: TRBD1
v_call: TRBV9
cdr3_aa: CASSVIGQGSTDTQYF
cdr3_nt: TGTGCCAGCAGCGTGATAGGACAGGGTAGCACAGATACGCAGTATTTT

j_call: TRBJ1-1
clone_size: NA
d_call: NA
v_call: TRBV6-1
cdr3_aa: CASRAMNTEAFF
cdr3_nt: TGTGCCAGCAGAGCAATGAACACTGAAGCTTTCTTT